Listed below are T cell receptor beta chains from one sample, sequenced in a study of a mutant IDH1 vaccine in newly diagnosed glioma. These receptors' antigens are unknown. Assay used: immunoSEQ multiplex PCR; TCRdb lists only in-frame clones, some missing. The sample shows 60,000 or so clones, about 91% of them seen only once. Sequenced material: PBMCs, taken from a glioma patient whose treatment included an IDH1 peptide vaccine. The receptors here all came from a man aged 40-49 years with glioma. Both conserved end residues are part of each CDR3. The D gene is left open where the match is weak. Where a row states a size, it is once, few, many or the class of an expanded clone; other rows omit it.

>14|NA|TRBJ1-4|TRBV6-5|NA
CASSRGWTNEKLFF
TGTGCCAGCAGCCGCGGATGGACTAATGAAAAACTGTTTTTT
>15|NA|TRBJ2-1|TRBV6-1|NA
CASGSTESSYNEQFF
TGTGCCAGCGGCTCTACCGAGAGCTCCTACAATGAGCAGTTCTTC
>15|NA|TRBJ2-7|TRBV7-2|once
CASSWGHTEVYEQYF
TGTGCCAGCAGCTGGGGACACACAGAAGTTTACGAGCAGTACTTC
>14|NA|TRBJ1-2|TRBV6-1|once
CASSERQNLYGYTF
TGTGCCAGCAGTGAGCGCCAGAACCTCTATGGCTACACCTTC
>13|NA|TRBJ1-1|TRBV6-5|NA
CASAVTANTEAFF
TGTGCCAGCGCGGTGACAGCGAACACTGAAGCTTTCTTT
>17|NA|TRBJ2-6|TRBV11-2|NA
CASSLGRSPPGANVLTF
TGTGCCAGCAGCTTAGGGAGGTCGCCACCAGGGGCCAACGTCCTGACTTTC
>15|TRBD1|TRBJ1-5|TRBV2|NA
CASRLGTGRNQPQHF
TGTGCCAGCAGGCTTGGGACAGGTCGCAATCAGCCCCAGCATTTT
>18|NA|TRBJ1-1|TRBV21-1|NA
CASSKGGRDRRINTEAFF
TGTGCCAGCAGCAAAGGAGGCCGGGACAGGAGAATCAACACTGAAGCTTTCTTT
>15|NA|TRBJ2-2|TRBV4-3|NA
CASSQGDRYTGELFF
TGCGCCAGCAGCCAAGGGGACCGGTACACCGGGGAGCTGTTTTTT
>15|NA|TRBJ1-3|TRBV4-1|NA
CASSHIGVAGNTIYF
TGCGCCAGCAGCCATATTGGGGTGGCTGGAAACACCATATATTTT
>11|NA|TRBJ1-4|TRBV2|NA
CASGRSEKLFF
TGTGCCTCTGGTCGGTCTGAAAAACTGTTTTTT
>16|NA|TRBJ1-1|TRBV5-1|medium-sized
CASSLEPGSMNTEAFF
TGCGCCAGCAGCTTGGAACCCGGATCTATGAACACTGAAGCTTTCTTT
>17|TRBD1|TRBJ1-3|TRBV28|NA
CASSSGQGAAAGNTIYF
TGTGCCAGCAGTTCAGGACAGGGGGCGGCAGCTGGAAACACCATATATTTT
>16|TRBD2|TRBJ2-2|TRBV28|NA
CASYPTREGRVGELFF
TGTGCCAGCTATCCCACACGGGAGGGCCGTGTCGGGGAGCTGTTTTTT
>15|NA|TRBJ2-1|TRBV4-1|NA
CASSQGHEVGNEQFF
TGCGCCAGCAGCCAAGGGCACGAAGTAGGCAATGAGCAGTTCTTC
>15|NA|TRBJ1-5|TRBV28|NA
CASTPMRNRNQPQHF
TGTGCCAGCACCCCAATGAGGAACAGAAATCAGCCCCAGCATTTT
>14|TRBD1|TRBJ2-7|TRBV19|NA
CASSIGVGGTGYHF
TGTGCCAGTAGTATAGGAGTAGGAGGGACAGGATATCACTTC
>16|NA|TRBJ2-7|TRBV5-3|once
CARINPGGTLTYEQYF
TGTGCCAGAATCAACCCAGGGGGGACCCTGACCTACGAGCAGTACTTC
>15|NA|TRBJ1-5|TRBV19|NA
CASSIQGSSNQPQHF
TGTGCCAGTTCAATCCAGGGGTCCAGCAATCAGCCCCAGCATTTT
>13|NA|TRBJ1-2|TRBV30|NA
CAWSVGQDYGYTF
TGTGCCTGGAGTGTAGGGCAAGACTATGGCTACACCTTC
>14|TRBD2|TRBJ2-2|TRBV2|NA
CASGTSGNTGELFF
TGTGCCAGTGGGACTAGCGGAAACACCGGGGAGCTGTTTTTT
>13|TRBD1|TRBJ1-5|TRBV29-1|NA
CSGREGAGQPQHF
TGCAGCGGGAGGGAGGGGGCAGGTCAGCCCCAGCATTTT
>13|NA|TRBJ2-3|TRBV27|NA
CASSPTGTDTQYF
TGTGCCAGCAGTCCGACAGGCACAGATACGCAGTATTTT
>16|TRBD1|TRBJ1-1|TRBV28|NA
CASSLVTGQGLTEAFF
TGTGCCAGCAGTTTAGTTACCGGACAGGGGTTAACTGAAGCTTTCTTT
>14|NA|TRBJ1-2|TRBV9|NA
CASSGVGRYYGYTF
TGTGCCAGCAGCGGGGTGGGAAGGTACTATGGCTACACCTTC
>13|TRBD1|TRBJ2-1|TRBV7-2|NA
CASSLKQGLEGFF
TGTGCCAGCAGCCTCAAACAGGGGCTTGAAGGGTTCTTC
>13|TRBD1|TRBJ2-3|TRBV29-1|NA
CSVAGQDTDTQYF
TGCAGCGTGGCGGGACAGGACACAGATACGCAGTATTTT
>16|TRBD1|TRBJ1-4|TRBV6-4|once
CASSPGTGDLPEKLFF
TGTGCCAGCAGTCCCGGGACAGGGGACCTCCCTGAAAAACTGTTTTTT
>15|NA|TRBJ2-2|TRBV5-1|NA
CASPMGLPNTGELFF
TGCGCCAGCCCGATGGGCCTTCCCAACACCGGGGAGCTGTTTTTT
>15|TRBD2|TRBJ2-7|TRBV7-2|NA
CASSSGLAEAYEQYF
TGTGCCAGCAGCTCGGGACTAGCGGAAGCCTACGAGCAGTACTTC
>16|NA|TRBJ1-6|TRBV6-5|NA
CASSYSAGNYNSPLHF
TGTGCCAGCAGTTACTCAGCAGGGAACTATAATTCACCCCTCCACTTT
>15|TRBD1|TRBJ1-4|TRBV7-6|NA
CASSSGGTGVEKLFF
TGTGCCAGCAGCTCAGGAGGGACAGGGGTAGAAAAACTGTTTTTT
>16|NA|TRBJ1-3|TRBV13|NA
CASSLGTAYSGNTIYF
TGTGCCAGCAGCTTAGGGACAGCTTACTCTGGAAACACCATATATTTT
>12|NA|TRBJ2-2|TRBV9|once
CASSVPPGELFF
TGTGCCAGCAGCGTCCCCCCCGGGGAGCTGTTTTTT
>13|NA|TRBJ1-1|TRBV5-6|NA
CASSRAGGTEAFF
TGTGCCAGCTCCCGGGCCGGGGGGACTGAAGCTTTCTTT
>14|NA|TRBJ1-1|TRBV25-1|NA
CASSESWMRTEAFF
TGTGCCAGCAGTGAATCTTGGATGCGCACTGAAGCTTTCTTT